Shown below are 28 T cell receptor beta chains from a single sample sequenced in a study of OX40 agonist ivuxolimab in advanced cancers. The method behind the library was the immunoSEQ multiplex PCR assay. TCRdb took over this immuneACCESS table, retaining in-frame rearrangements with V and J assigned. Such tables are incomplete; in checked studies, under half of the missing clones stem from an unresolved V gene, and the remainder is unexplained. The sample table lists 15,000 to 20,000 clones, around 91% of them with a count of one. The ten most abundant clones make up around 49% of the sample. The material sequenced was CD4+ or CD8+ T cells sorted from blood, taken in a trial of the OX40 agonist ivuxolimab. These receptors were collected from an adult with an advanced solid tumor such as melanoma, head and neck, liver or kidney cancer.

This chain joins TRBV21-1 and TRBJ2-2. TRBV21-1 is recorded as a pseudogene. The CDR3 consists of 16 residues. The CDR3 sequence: CASSNELGWFPGELFF. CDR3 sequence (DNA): TGTGCCAGCAGCAACGAGTTGGGTTGGTTTCCCGGGGAGCTGTTTTTT.

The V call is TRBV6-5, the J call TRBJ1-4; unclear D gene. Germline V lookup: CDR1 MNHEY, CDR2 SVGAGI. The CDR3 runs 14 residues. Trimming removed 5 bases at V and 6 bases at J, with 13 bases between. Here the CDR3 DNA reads TGTGCCAGCAGTAACCTTCGGCAGGATGAAAAACTGTTTTTT. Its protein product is CASSNLRQDEKLFF.

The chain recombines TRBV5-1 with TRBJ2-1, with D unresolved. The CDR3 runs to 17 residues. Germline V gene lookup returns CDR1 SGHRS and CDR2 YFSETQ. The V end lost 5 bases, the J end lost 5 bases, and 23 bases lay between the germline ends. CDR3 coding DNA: TGCGCCAGCAGTTTCTTTAGCTCTGGCGGAAACAACAATGAGCAGTTCTTC. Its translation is CASSFFSSGGNNNEQFF.

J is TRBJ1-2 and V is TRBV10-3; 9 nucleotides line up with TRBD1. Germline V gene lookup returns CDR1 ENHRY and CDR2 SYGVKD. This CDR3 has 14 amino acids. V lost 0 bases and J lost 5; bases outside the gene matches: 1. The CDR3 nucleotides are TGTGCCATCAGTGAGTCAGGGACAGGGTATGGCTACACCTTC. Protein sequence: CAISESGTGYGYTF.

The CDR3 DNA reads TGTGCCAGCCTCGCGGGACTAGATCCCTATGAGCAGTTCTTC. It specifies CASLAGLDPYEQFF. The V call is TRBV7-9, the J call TRBJ2-1; TRBD2 aligns across 8 bases. CDR3 length: 14 amino acids. After removal of 8 bases from V and 8 bases from J, the junction contained 11 bases not matched to a gene. CDR1 is SEHNR and CDR2 is FQNEAQ in the germline V gene (reference sequence). Full variable domain (remainder filled in from reference TRBV7-9 and TRBJ2-1): DTGVSQNPRHKITKRGQNVTFRCDPISEHNRLYWYRQTLGQGPEFLTYFQNEAQLEKSRLLSDRFSAERPKGSFSTLEIQRTEQGDSAMYLCASLAGLDPYEQFFGPGTRLTVL.

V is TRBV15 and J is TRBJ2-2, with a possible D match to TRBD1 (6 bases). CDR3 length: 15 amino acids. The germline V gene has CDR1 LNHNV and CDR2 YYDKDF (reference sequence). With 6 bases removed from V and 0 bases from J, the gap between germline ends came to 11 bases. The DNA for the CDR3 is TGTGCCACCAGTACTGAGGGGGCGAACACCGGGGAGCTGTTTTTT. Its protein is CATSTEGANTGELFF. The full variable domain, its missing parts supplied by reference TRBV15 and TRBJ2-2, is DAMVIQNPRYQVTQFGKPVTLSCSQTLNHNVMYWYQQKSSQAPKLLFHYYDKDFNNEADTPDNFQSRRPNTSFCFLDIRSPGLGDTAMYLCATSTEGANTGELFFGEGSRLTVL.

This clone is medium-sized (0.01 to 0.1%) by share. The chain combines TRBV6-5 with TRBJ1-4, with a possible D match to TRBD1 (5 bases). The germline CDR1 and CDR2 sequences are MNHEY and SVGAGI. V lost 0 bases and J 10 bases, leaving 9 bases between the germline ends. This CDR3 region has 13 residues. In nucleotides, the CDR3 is TGTGCCAGCAGTTACTCGACGGGGGGAAAACTGTTTTTT. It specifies CASSYSTGGKLFF.

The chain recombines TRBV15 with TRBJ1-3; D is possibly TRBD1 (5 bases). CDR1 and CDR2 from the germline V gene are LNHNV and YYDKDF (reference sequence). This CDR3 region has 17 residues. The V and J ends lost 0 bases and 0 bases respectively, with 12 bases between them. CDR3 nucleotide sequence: TGTGCCACCAGCAGAGATTACAGGAGTTTCTCTGGAAACACCATATATTTT. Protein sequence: CATSRDYRSFSGNTIYF. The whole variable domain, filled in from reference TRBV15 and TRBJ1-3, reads DAMVIQNPRYQVTQFGKPVTLSCSQTLNHNVMYWYQQKSSQAPKLLFHYYDKDFNNEADTPDNFQSRRPNTSFCFLDIRSPGLGDTAMYLCATSRDYRSFSGNTIYFGEGSWLTVV.

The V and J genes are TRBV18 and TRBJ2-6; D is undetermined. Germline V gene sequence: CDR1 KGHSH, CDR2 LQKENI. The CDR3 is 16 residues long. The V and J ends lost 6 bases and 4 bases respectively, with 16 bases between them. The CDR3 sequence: CASSPNDPRGANVLTF. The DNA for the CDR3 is TGTGCCAGCTCTCCCAACGACCCGAGGGGGGCCAACGTCCTGACTTTC. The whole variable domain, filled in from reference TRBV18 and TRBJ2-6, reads NAGVMQNPRHLVRRRGQEARLRCSPMKGHSHVYWYRQLPEEGLKFMVYLQKENIIDESGMPKERFSAEFPKEGPSILRIQQVVRGDSAAYFCASSPNDPRGANVLTFGAGSRLTVL.

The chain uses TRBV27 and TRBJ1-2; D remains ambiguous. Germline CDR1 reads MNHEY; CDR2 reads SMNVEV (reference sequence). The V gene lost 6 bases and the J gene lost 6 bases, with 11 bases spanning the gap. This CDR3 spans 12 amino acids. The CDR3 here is CASSKTGDGYTF. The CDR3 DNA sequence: TGTGCCAGCAGCAAGACCGGTGATGGCTACACCTTC.

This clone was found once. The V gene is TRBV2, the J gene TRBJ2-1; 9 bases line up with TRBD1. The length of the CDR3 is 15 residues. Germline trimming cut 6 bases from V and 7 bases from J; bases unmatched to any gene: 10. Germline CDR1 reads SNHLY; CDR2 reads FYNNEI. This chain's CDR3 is CASRAGTGHRNEQFF. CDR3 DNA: TGTGCCAGCAGAGCCGGGACAGGGCACCGAAATGAGCAGTTCTTC.

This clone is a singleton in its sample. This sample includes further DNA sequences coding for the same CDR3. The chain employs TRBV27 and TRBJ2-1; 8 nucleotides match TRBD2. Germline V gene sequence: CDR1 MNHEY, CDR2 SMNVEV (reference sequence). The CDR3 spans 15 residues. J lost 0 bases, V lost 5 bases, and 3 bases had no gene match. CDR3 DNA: TGTGCCAGCAGTCTCGCGGGGGGCTCCTACAATGAGCAGTTCTTC. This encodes CASSLAGGSYNEQFF.

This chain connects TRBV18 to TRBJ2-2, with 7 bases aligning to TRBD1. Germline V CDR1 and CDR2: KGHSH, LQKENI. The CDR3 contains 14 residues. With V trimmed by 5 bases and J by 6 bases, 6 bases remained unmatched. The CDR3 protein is CASSSVQGSGELFF. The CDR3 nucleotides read TGTGCCAGCTCAAGCGTACAGGGGTCCGGGGAGCTGTTTTTT.

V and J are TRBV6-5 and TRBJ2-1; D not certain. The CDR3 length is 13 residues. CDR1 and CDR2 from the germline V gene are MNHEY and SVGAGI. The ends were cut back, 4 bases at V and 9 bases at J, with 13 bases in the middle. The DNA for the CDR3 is TGTGCCAGCAGTTCCGCTCCTGGCGGTGAGCAGTTCTTC. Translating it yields CASSSAPGGEQFF.

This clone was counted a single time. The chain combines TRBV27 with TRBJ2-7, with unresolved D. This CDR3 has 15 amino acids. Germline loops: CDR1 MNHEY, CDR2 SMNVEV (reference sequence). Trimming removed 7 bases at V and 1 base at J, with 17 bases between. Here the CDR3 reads CASTQSGGFSYEQYF. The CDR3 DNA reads TGTGCCAGCACCCAGTCTGGCGGATTTTCCTACGAGCAGTACTTC.

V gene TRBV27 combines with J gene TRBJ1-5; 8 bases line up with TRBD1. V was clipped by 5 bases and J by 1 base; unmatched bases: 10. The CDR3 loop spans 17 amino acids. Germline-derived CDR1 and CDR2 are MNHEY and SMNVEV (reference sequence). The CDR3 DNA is TGTGCCAGCAGTGGACAGGGCCCGGAGAGGAGCAATCAGCCCCAGCATTTT. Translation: CASSGQGPERSNQPQHF.

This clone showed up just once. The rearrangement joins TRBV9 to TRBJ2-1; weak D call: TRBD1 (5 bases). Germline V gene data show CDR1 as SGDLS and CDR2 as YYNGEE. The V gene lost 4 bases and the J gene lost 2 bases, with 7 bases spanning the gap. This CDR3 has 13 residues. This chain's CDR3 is CASSLTAYNEQFF. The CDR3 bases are TGTGCCAGCAGCTTGACAGCCTACAATGAGCAGTTCTTC.

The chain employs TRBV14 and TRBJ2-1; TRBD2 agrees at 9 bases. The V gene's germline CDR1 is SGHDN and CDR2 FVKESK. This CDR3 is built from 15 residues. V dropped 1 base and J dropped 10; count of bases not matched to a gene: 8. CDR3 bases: TGTGCCAGCAGCCAAGGTACTAGCGGGTGGGGCGAGCAGTTCTTC. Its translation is CASSQGTSGWGEQFF.

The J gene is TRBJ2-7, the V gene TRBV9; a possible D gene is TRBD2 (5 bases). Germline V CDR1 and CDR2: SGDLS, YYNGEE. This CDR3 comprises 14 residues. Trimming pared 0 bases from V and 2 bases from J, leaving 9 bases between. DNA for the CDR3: TGTGCCAGCAGCGTAGGAGGGAGTACCTACGAGCAGTACTTC. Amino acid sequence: CASSVGGSTYEQYF.

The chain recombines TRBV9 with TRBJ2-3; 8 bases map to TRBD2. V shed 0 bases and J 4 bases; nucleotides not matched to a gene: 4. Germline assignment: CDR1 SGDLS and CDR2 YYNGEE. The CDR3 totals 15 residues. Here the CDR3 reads CASSVVAGTADTQYF. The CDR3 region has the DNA TGTGCCAGCAGCGTAGTAGCGGGAACCGCAGATACGCAGTATTTT.

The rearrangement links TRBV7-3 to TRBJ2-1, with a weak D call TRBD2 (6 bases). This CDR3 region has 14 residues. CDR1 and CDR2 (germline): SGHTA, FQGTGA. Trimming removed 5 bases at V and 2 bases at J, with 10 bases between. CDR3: CASSPTRTYNEQFF. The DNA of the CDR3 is TGTGCCAGCAGCCCGACTAGGACCTACAATGAGCAGTTCTTC. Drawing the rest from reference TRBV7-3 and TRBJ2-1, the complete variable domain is GAGVSQTPSNKVTEKGKYVELRCDPISGHTALYWYRQSLGQGPEFLIYFQGTGAADDSGLPNDRFFAVRPEGSVSTLKIQRTERGDSAVYLCASSPTRTYNEQFFGPGTRLTVL.

CDR3 in DNA: TGTGCCAGCAGCGTCGGACTGCAAGAGACCCAGTACTTC. Encoded protein: CASSVGLQETQYF. The chain has TRBV7-9 and TRBJ2-5; a possible D gene is TRBD2 (5 bases). The germline CDR1 and CDR2 sequences are SEHNR and FQNEAQ (reference sequence). The CDR3 length is 13 residues. The V and J ends lost 5 bases and 2 bases respectively, with 9 bases between them.

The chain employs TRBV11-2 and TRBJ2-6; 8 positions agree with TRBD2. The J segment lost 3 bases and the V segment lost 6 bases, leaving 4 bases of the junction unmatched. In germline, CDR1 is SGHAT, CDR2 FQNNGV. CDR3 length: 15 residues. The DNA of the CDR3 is TGTGCCAGCAGAGACGGGGGGGTTGGGGCCAACGTCCTGACTTTC. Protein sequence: CASRDGGVGANVLTF.

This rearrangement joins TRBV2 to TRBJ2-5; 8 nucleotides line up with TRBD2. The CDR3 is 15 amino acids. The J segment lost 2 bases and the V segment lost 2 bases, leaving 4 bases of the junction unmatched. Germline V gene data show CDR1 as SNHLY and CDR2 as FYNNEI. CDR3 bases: TGTGCCAGCAGTGAAAGTGTAGCGGGGCAAGAGACCCAGTACTTC. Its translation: CASSESVAGQETQYF.

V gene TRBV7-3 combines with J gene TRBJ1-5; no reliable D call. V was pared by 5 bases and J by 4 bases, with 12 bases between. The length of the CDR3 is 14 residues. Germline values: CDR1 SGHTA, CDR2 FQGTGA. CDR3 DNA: TGTGCCAGCAGCCCCGGCCCCGGAAATCAGCCCCAGCATTTT. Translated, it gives CASSPGPGNQPQHF.

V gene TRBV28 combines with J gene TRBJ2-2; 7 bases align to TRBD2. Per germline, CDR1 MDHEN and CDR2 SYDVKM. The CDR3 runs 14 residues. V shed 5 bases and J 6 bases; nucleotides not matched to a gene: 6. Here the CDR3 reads CASSPSGGAGELFF. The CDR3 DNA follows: TGTGCCAGCAGTCCCTCGGGAGGAGCCGGGGAGCTGTTTTTT.

CDR3 in amino acids: CASSRAGGDEQYF. Written as DNA, the CDR3 is TGTGCCAGCAGCAGGGCGGGGGGGGACGAGCAGTACTTC. The rearrangement joins TRBV5-5 to TRBJ2-7, with 9 bases fitting TRBD2. The CDR3 has 13 amino acids. V gave up 4 bases and J gave up 5 bases; unmatched junction bases: 4. The germline gives CDR1 SGHKS, CDR2 YYEKEE (reference sequence). Complete variable domain (other parts from reference TRBV5-5 and TRBJ2-7): DAGVTQSPTHLIKTRGQQVTLRCSPISGHKSVSWYQQVLGQGPQFIFQYYEKEERGRGNFPDRFSARQFPNYSSELNVNALLLGDSALYLCASSRAGGDEQYFGPGTRLTVT.

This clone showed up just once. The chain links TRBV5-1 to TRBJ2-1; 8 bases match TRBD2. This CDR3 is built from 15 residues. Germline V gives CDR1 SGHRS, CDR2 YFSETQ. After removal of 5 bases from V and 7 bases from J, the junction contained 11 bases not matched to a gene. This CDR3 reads CASRTGLGGLNEQFF. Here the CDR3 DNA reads TGCGCCAGCAGAACGGGACTAGGGGGTTTGAATGAGCAGTTCTTC.